This paragraph covers one T cell receptor beta chain sequence. This sample is part of a study of blood T cell repertoires in COVID-19. Study-wide context: The study drew acute and convalescent COVID-19 samples from the United States, Italy and Spain.

CDR1 and CDR2 from the germline V gene are MNHEY and SVGAGI. The CDR3 extends over 13 amino acids. V dropped 6 bases and J dropped 10 bases, with 13 bases sitting between them. Participants, about 18 to 90 years old, spanned 24 US areas. Study processing details: Counts of nucleated cells, estimated from reference gene primer amplification, were obtained. The table came from immunoSEQ multiplex PCR; TCRdb's copy has only in-frame clones and leaves some out. That table supplies the V and J calls and clone size; D and trimming were determined from the DNA. This repertoire shows approximately 440,000 clones, about 90% found once; its top ten account for approximately 0.55%.

The sequence derives from a man between 18 and 35 years old who had recovered from COVID-19. J is TRBJ1-6 and V is TRBV6-5; a weak D match, TRBD1 (6 bases). Input material: PBMCs or T cells enriched from blood (not recorded which). DNA for the CDR3: TGTGCCAGCAGGGGGACACAGAGGTCACCCCTCCACTTT. The encoded protein is CASRGTQRSPLHF.